Sequencing of this T cell receptor (beta chain) was carried out in a study of blood T cell repertoires in COVID-19 (dated by TCRdb to between 2020 and 2021). As for the study more broadly: The collaborator samples originated in the United States, Italy and Spain and spanned the acute and convalescent phases of COVID-19. The prospective study material was composed of cDNA or gDNA derived from T cells, B-cell-depleted T cells, or PBMCs. The dataset comprised deeply sampled blood TCRbeta repertoires from subjects exposed to, actively infected with, or recovered from COVID-19. A freely available public database, intended as a resource for researchers studying the immune response to SARS-CoV-2, is where the repertoires were released. Samples came from the ongoing ImmuneRACE study (first 160 participants) plus 1,254 subjects from 6 global collaborators. A de-identified subject ID, COVID-19 status, age in years and sex were almost always included in the sample metadata. HLA class I and class II types, where available, came from metadata supplied by the sample provider rather than from assay-based typing. Points the paper makes about the study in general: The quantity of clinical and demographic metadata differed by source and by participant and was supplied without curation.

Each collaborating institution followed its own protocols to collect whole blood in K2EDTA tubes. For TCRbeta analysis, collaborator samples were shipped as frozen whole blood, as isolated PBMCs, or as DNA extracted from either sample type. The cysteine opens and the phenylalanine closes a CDR3 of 14 amino acids. Solely the CDR3 DNA is kept, with 42 bases framed from the first base. CDR1 SGHRS and CDR2 YFSETQ are derived from the germline V gene. Trimming accounts for 0 bases at V and 11 bases at J, while the number of junction bases matched to no gene is 3. About this clone: This receptor's antigen is unknown. The input lacks base qualities; no much larger clone sits a single base away.

The immunoSEQ Assay, a bias-controlled multiplex PCR, was used to amplify TCRbeta CDR3 regions from genomic DNA. The authors processed their data as follows. Nucleated cell counts per sample were estimated from amplification of reference gene primers within the assay. Sequence reads were collapsed and filtered to measure the absolute abundance of every unique TCRbeta CDR3 rearrangement. For each sample, productive Simpson clonality was calculated by taking the square root of Simpson's diversity index across productive rearrangements. In its TCRdb copy, this immuneACCESS table keeps in-frame sequences only and misses some clones. Where compared with another copy, unresolved V genes explain less than half of these, and the others have no known cause. V, J and clone size were drawn from that table, and D and trimming were deduced from the DNA. The sample table contains roughly 78,000 clones; only one count was recorded for around 90% of them. The ten largest clones capture about 27% of the sample.

This receptor was taken from a man between 45 and 60 years old with acute or convalescent COVID-19. The V and J segments used are TRBV5-1 and TRBJ1-6; 9 bases in the junction line up with TRBD1. The sample taken for sequencing was peripheral blood. The CDR3 is CASSLGQGGTPLHF. Read as DNA, the sequence is TGCGCCAGCAGCTTGGGACAGGGGGGAACACCCCTCCACTTT.